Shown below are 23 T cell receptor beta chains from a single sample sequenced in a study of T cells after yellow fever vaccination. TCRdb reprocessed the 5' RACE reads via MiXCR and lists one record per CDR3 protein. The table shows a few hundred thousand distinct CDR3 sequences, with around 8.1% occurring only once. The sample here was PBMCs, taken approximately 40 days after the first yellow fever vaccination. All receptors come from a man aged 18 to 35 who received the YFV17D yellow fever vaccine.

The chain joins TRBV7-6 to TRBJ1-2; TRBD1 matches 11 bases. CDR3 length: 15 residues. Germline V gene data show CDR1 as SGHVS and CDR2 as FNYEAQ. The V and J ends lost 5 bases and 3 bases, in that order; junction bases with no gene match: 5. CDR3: CASSLRTGGDYGYTF. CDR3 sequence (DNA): TGTGCCAGCAGCCTAAGGACAGGGGGCGACTATGGCTACACCTTC.

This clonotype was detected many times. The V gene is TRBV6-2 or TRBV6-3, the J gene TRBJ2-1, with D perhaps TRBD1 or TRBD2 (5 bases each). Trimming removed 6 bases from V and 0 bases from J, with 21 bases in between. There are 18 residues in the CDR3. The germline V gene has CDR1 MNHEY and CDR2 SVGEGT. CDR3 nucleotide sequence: TGTGCCAGCAGCGGCCTACAGTTCTGGGGGAGCTCCTACAATGAGCAGTTCTTC. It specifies CASSGLQFWGSSYNEQFF.

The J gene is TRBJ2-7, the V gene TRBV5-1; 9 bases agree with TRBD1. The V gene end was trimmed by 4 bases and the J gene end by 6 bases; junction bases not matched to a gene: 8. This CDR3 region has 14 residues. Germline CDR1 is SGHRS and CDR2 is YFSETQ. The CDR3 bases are TGCGCCAGCAGCAGGGGACAGGGCTTCCCCGAGCAGTACTTC. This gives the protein CASSRGQGFPEQYF.

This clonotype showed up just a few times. The CDR3, as DNA: TGCGCCAGCAGCCCTTCGACAGGTTATTTGAACACTGAAGCTTTCTTT. Translating gives CASSPSTGYLNTEAFF. This chain joins TRBV4-3 and TRBJ1-1; a weak D match, TRBD1 (6 bases). This CDR3 is built from 16 residues. In germline, CDR1 is LGHNA, CDR2 YSLEER. Deletions cut 4 bases from V and 0 bases from J, with 15 bases between.

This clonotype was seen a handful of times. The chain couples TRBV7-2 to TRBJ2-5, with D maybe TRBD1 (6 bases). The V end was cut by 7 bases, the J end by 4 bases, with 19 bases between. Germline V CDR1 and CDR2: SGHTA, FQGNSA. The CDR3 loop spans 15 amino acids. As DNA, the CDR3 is TGTGCCAGCAAAATGAACAGGGTAAATGGAGAGACCCAGTACTTC. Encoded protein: CASKMNRVNGETQYF.

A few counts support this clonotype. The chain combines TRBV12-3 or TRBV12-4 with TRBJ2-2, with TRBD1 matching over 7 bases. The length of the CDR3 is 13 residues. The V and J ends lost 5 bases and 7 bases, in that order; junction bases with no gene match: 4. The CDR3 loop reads CASSPQGVGELFF. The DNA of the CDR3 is TGTGCCAGCAGTCCGCAGGGGGTCGGGGAGCTGTTTTTT.

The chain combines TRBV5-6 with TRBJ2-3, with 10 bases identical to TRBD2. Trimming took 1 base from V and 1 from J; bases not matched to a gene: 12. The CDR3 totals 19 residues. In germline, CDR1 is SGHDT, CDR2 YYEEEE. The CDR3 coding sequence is TGTGCCAGCAGCTTGCTACTAGCGGGGTTTCTTCCTCGCACAGATACGCAGTATTTT. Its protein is CASSLLLAGFLPRTDTQYF.

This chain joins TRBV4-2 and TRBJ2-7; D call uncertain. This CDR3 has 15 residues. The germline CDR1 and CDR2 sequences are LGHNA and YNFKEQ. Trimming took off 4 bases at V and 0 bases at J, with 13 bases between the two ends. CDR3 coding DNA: TGTGCCAGCAGCCGGGTTCAAAGGGACTCCTACGAGCAGTACTTC. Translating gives CASSRVQRDSYEQYF.

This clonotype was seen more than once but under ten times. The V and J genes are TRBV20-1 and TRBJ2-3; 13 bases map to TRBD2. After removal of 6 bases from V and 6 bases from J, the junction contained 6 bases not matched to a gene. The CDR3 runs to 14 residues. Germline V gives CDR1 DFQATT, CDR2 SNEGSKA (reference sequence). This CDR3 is CSAETSGGADTQYF. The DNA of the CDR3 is TGCAGTGCAGAAACTAGCGGGGGGGCCGATACGCAGTATTTT.

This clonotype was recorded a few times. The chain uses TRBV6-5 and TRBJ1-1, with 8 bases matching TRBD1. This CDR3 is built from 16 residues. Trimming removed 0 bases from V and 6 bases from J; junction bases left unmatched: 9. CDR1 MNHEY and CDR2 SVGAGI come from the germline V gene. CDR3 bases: TGTGCCAGCAGTTACTCGACAGGGGAGTTCGGCGCTGAAGCTTTCTTT. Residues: CASSYSTGEFGAEAFF.

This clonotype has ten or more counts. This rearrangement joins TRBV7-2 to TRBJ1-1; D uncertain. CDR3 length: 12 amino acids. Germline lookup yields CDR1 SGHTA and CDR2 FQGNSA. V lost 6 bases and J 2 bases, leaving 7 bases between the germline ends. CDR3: CASRDPNTEAFF. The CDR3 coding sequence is TGTGCCAGCAGGGATCCAAACACTGAAGCTTTCTTT.

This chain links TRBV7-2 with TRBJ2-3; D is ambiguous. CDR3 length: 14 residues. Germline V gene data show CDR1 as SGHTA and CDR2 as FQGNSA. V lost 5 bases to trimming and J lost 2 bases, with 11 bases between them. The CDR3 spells CASSRVAFTDTQYF. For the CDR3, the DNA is TGTGCCAGCAGCCGGGTGGCTTTCACAGATACGCAGTATTTT.

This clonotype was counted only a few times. DNA for the CDR3: TGTGCCAGCAGCGTAAGTAGCGGAGAAGAGACCCAGTACTTC. This gives the protein CASSVSSGEETQYF. J is TRBJ2-5 and V is TRBV9; possibly TRBD2 for D (6 bases). This CDR3 is 14 amino acids long. V lost 1 base to trimming and J lost 3 bases, with 10 bases between them. The germline CDR1 and CDR2 sequences are SGDLS and YYNGEE.

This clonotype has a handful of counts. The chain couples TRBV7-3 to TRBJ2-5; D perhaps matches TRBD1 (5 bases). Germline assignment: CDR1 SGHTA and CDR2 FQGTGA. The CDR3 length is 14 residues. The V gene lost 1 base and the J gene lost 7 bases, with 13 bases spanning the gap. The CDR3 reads CASSLNLGQGTQYF. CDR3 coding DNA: TGTGCCAGCAGCTTAAATCTCGGGCAGGGGACCCAGTACTTC.

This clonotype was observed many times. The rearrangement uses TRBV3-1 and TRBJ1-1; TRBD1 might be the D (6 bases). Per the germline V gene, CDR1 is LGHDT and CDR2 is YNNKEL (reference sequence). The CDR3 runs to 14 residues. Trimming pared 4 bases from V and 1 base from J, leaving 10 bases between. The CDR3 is CASSPRDTNTEAFF. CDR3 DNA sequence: TGTGCCAGCAGCCCTAGGGACACGAACACTGAAGCTTTCTTT.

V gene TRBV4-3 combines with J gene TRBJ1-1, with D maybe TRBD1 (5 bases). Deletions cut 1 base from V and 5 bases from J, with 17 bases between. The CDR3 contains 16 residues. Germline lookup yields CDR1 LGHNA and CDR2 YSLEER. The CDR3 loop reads CASSQGRRARRTEAFF. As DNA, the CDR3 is TGCGCCAGCAGCCAAGGACGCAGGGCAAGAAGGACTGAAGCTTTCTTT.

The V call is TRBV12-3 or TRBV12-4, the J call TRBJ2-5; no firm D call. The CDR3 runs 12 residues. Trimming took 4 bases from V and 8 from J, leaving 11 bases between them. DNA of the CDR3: TGTGCCAGCAGTTCCGCCGCCCCCACCCAGTACTTC. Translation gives CASSSAAPTQYF.

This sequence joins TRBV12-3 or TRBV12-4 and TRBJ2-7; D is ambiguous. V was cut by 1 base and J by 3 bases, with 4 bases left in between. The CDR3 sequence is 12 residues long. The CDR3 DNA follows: TGTGCCAGCAGTTTAGGTCTCTACGAGCAGTACGTC. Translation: CASSLGLYEQYV.

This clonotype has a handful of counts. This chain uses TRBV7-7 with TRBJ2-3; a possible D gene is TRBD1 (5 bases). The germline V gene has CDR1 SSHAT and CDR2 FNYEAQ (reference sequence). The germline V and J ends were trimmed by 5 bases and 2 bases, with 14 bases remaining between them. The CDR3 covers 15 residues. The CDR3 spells CASSPEPGNTDTQYF. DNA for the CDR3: TGTGCCAGCAGCCCAGAACCAGGGAACACAGATACGCAGTATTTT.

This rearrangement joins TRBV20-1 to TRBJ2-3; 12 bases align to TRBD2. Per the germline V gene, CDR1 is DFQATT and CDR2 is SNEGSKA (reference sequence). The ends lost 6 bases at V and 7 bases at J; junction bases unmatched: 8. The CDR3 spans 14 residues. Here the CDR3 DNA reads TGCAGTGCAGAGACTAGCGGGGGATCCTATACGCAGTATTTT. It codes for CSAETSGGSYTQYF.

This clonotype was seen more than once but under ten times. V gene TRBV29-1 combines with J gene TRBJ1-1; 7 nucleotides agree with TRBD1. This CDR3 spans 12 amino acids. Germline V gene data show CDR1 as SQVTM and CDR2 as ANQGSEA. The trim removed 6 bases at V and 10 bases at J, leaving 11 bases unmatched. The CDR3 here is CSVKPGQSLAFF. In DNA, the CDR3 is TGCAGCGTGAAGCCGGGACAGAGCTTAGCTTTCTTT.

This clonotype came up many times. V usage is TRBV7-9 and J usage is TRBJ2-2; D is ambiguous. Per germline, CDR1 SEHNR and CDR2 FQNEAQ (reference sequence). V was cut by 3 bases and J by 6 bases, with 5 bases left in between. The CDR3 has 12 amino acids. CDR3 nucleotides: TGTGCCAGCAGCTTGGGATCCGGGGAGCTGTTTTTT. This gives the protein CASSLGSGELFF.

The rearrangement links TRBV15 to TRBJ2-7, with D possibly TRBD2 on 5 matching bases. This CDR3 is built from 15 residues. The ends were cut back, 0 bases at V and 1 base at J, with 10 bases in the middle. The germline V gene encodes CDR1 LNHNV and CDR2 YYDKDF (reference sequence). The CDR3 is CATSRDLSGSYEQYF. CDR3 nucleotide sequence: TGTGCCACCAGCAGAGATCTATCGGGGTCCTACGAGCAGTACTTC.